These 24 T cell receptor beta chains were sequenced from one sample in a study of OX40 agonist ivuxolimab in advanced cancers. TCRdb keeps only in-frame clones here, not all; method: immunoSEQ multiplex PCR. The sample holds 75,000 to 100,000 clones, 70% to 85% seen once. Sequenced material: CD4+ or CD8+ T cells sorted from blood, taken in a trial of the OX40 agonist ivuxolimab. These receptors all stem from an adult with an advanced solid tumor such as melanoma, head and neck, liver or kidney cancer.

The CDR3 sequence is CASGLQNSPLHF. CDR3 nucleotide sequence: TGTGCTAGTGGTTTACAGAATTCACCCCTCCACTTT. The chain joins TRBV12-5 to TRBJ1-6; D gene uncertain. Germline CDR1 reads LGHNT; CDR2 reads FRNRAP. The CDR3 consists of 12 residues. Trimming took 3 bases from V and 7 from J, leaving 4 bases between them.

The genes are TRBV7-9 and TRBJ2-7; no firm D call. The CDR3 is 12 residues long. V was cut by 8 bases and J by 4 bases, with 12 bases left in between. Germline CDR1 reads SEHNR; CDR2 reads FQNEAQ (reference sequence). This CDR3 reads CASGRGVYEQYF. CDR3 DNA sequence: TGTGCCAGCGGCAGAGGAGTATACGAGCAGTACTTC.

The CDR3 nucleotides read TGCAGCGTTGAGGGGGACAGGGTGTCGTATGGCCGCCCCTACGAGCAGTACTTC. Translated: CSVEGDRVSYGRPYEQYF. This chain links TRBV29-1 with TRBJ2-7; 9 bases map to TRBD1. The CDR3 runs to 18 residues. The ends lost 3 bases at V and 2 bases at J; junction bases unmatched: 17. Germline assignment: CDR1 SQVTM and CDR2 ANQGSEA.

This chain joins TRBV6-1 and TRBJ2-7, with 8 bases that match TRBD2. The CDR3 is 13 amino acids. From germline, CDR1 is MNHNS and CDR2 SASEGT. The trim removed 4 bases at V and 5 bases at J, leaving 4 bases unmatched. CDR3 nucleotides: TGTGCCAGCAGTGCGCCGGGACTAGACGAGCAGTACTTC. This gives the protein CASSAPGLDEQYF.

The chain recombines TRBV7-2 with TRBJ2-1, with D perhaps TRBD2 (6 bases). The germline V gene encodes CDR1 SGHTA and CDR2 FQGNSA. CDR3 length: 17 amino acids. V was clipped by 5 bases and J by 8 bases, with 25 bases between them. CDR3 region: CASSTWSGVREVHEQFF. CDR3 nucleotides: TGTGCCAGCAGCACGTGGTCGGGAGTCAGAGAGGTGCATGAGCAGTTCTTC.

The rearrangement uses TRBV6-5 and TRBJ1-1; TRBD1 matches at 7 bases. This CDR3 spans 15 amino acids. CDR1 is MNHEY and CDR2 is SVGAGI in the germline V gene. J gave up 6 bases and V 2 bases, and 9 bases lay outside the gene matches. Here the CDR3 DNA reads TGTGCCAGCAGTTACCTACAGGGGACCGAACCTGAAGCTTTCTTT. Protein product: CASSYLQGTEPEAFF.

This clone has only one observation. The chain's CDR3 is CASSEGSLGAYEQYF. The CDR3 DNA reads TGTGCCAGCAGTGAAGGGAGTTTGGGGGCCTACGAGCAGTACTTC. The chain has TRBV2 and TRBJ2-7; either TRBD1 or TRBD2 may supply D (5 bases each). CDR3 length equals 15 residues. The ends were cut back, 1 base at V and 2 bases at J, with 12 bases in the middle. Germline-derived CDR1 and CDR2 are SNHLY and FYNNEI.

The chain has TRBV9 and TRBJ2-1, with 11 nucleotides matching TRBD2. The germline V gene has CDR1 SGDLS and CDR2 YYNGEE. The CDR3 loop spans 15 amino acids. The trim removed 0 bases at V and 6 bases at J, leaving 2 bases unmatched. The CDR3 coding sequence is TGTGCCAGCAGCGTAGCCGGACTAGCGGGCAATGAGCAGTTCTTC. Its translation is CASSVAGLAGNEQFF.

This clone was observed a single time. The chain combines TRBV19 with TRBJ2-3, with D possibly being TRBD1 (6 bases). CDR1 and CDR2 from the germline V gene are LNHDA and SQIVND (reference sequence). Trimming shortened V by 4 bases and J by 3 bases, and 11 bases separated the two germline ends. This CDR3 region has 14 residues. This CDR3 is CASSNREGTDTQYF. DNA of the CDR3: TGTGCCAGTAGTAACAGGGAAGGGACAGATACGCAGTATTTT.

This sequence joins TRBV4-2 and TRBJ1-1; TRBD1 is a possible D gene (5 bases). Trimming shortened V by 0 bases and J by 4 bases, and 6 bases separated the two germline ends. Germline V gives CDR1 LGHNA, CDR2 YNFKEQ. The CDR3 runs 13 residues. The CDR3 DNA reads as TGTGCCAGCAGCCAAGAGGGGGGCACTGAAGCTTTCTTT. It specifies CASSQEGGTEAFF.

The chain uses TRBV29-1 and TRBJ1-1; TRBD1 might be the D (5 bases). The ends were cut back, 1 base at V and 3 bases at J, with 15 bases in the middle. The germline gives CDR1 SQVTM, CDR2 ANQGSEA. CDR3 length: 15 amino acids. The CDR3: CSVEGGLLMDTEAFF. The DNA of the CDR3 is TGCAGCGTTGAAGGGGGACTTCTGATGGACACTGAAGCTTTCTTT. Using reference TRBV29-1 and TRBJ1-1 for the parts outside the CDR3, the full variable domain is SAVISQKPSRDICQRGTSLTIQCQVDSQVTMMFWYRQQPGQSLTLIATANQGSEATYESGFVIDKFPISRPNLTFSTLTVSNMSPEDSSIYLCSVEGGLLMDTEAFFGQGTRLTVV.

This chain uses TRBV5-1 with TRBJ2-1; D is unclear. This CDR3 contains 15 residues. The germline CDR1 and CDR2 sequences are SGHRS and YFSETQ. V lost 4 bases and J lost 5, with 16 bases in between. The DNA for the CDR3 is TGCGCCAGCAGCGACCGCCCGCTAGAACACAATGAGCAGTTCTTC. The encoded protein is CASSDRPLEHNEQFF. Full variable domain (missing parts from reference TRBV5-1 and TRBJ2-1): KAGVTQTPRYLIKTRGQQVTLSCSPISGHRSVSWYQQTPGQGLQFLFEYFSETQRNKGNFPGRFSGRQFSNSRSEMNVSTLELGDSALYLCASSDRPLEHNEQFFGPGTRLTVL.

The chain combines TRBV2 with TRBJ1-5; 8 bases map to TRBD1. The CDR3 totals 14 residues. Germline V gives CDR1 SNHLY, CDR2 FYNNEI. Germline trimming cut 4 bases from V and 5 bases from J; bases unmatched to any gene: 4. The DNA for the CDR3 is TGTGCCAGCAGTGCAGAGACAGGGGATCAGCCCCAGCATTTT. Translating gives CASSAETGDQPQHF.

The chain couples TRBV7-6 to TRBJ2-1; 9 bases fit TRBD2. Trimming at V came to 1 base and at J to 7 bases, leaving 8 bases not matched to a gene. Germline-derived CDR1 and CDR2 are SGHVS and FNYEAQ. The length of the CDR3 is 16 residues. The CDR3 reads CASSLVAGGTRNEQFF. The CDR3 nucleotides are TGTGCCAGCAGCTTAGTTGCGGGGGGGACTAGGAATGAGCAGTTCTTC.

The chain links TRBV19 to TRBJ2-3; D may be TRBD1 or TRBD2 (7 bases each). In germline, CDR1 is LNHDA, CDR2 SQIVND (reference sequence). There are 15 residues in the CDR3. V was pared by 6 bases and J by 5 bases, with 18 bases between. The CDR3 is CASRPGGARRDTQYF. As DNA, the CDR3 is TGTGCCAGTAGGCCAGGGGGGGCGAGGAGAGATACGCAGTATTTT.

This chain connects TRBV6-5 to TRBJ2-7, with 7 positions matching TRBD1. The CDR3 has 14 residues. Germline CDR1 MNHEY, CDR2 SVGAGI. V dropped 7 bases and J dropped 1; count of bases not matched to a gene: 7. CDR3 sequence: CASTPRDSSYEQYF. CDR3 nucleotide sequence: TGTGCCAGCACTCCCCGGGACAGTTCCTACGAGCAGTACTTC.

The chain recombines TRBV19 with TRBJ2-2; 8 nucleotides match TRBD1. The CDR3 has 15 residues. The germline V gene encodes CDR1 LNHDA and CDR2 SQIVND (reference sequence). Trimming at V came to 5 bases and at J to 7 bases, leaving 9 bases not matched to a gene. In DNA, the CDR3 is TGTGCCAGTAGTTTACCGGGACAGGTTCACGGGGAGCTGTTTTTT. Amino acids: CASSLPGQVHGELFF.

This clone was picked up one time. This sequence joins TRBV12-5 and TRBJ2-3, with 8 bases fitting TRBD1. With V trimmed by 6 bases and J by 3 bases, 8 bases remained unmatched. This CDR3 spans 15 amino acids. Germline-derived CDR1 and CDR2 are LGHNT and FRNRAP. Here the CDR3 reads CASGRGQAPTDTQYF. The CDR3 DNA is TGTGCTAGTGGCCGGGGACAGGCCCCGACAGATACGCAGTATTTT.

There are a few counts of this clone. V usage is TRBV2 and J usage is TRBJ1-5; no clear D gene. In germline, CDR1 is SNHLY, CDR2 FYNNEI. CDR3 length: 12 residues. V lost 8 bases and J lost 11, with 16 bases in between. The chain's CDR3 is CASAARLGTQHF. The CDR3 coding sequence is TGTGCCAGCGCAGCCCGCCTAGGGACCCAGCATTTT.

The rearrangement joins TRBV6-1 to TRBJ1-5; D perhaps matches TRBD1 (5 bases). The CDR3 has 14 residues. Trimming took off 7 bases at V and 4 bases at J, with 14 bases between the two ends. Germline V gene lookup returns CDR1 MNHNS and CDR2 SASEGT. CDR3 nucleotides: TGTGCCAGCAACCAAGGGACGGGAAATCAGCCCCAGCATTTT. It codes for CASNQGTGNQPQHF.

This clone was detected only a few times. V gene TRBV19 combines with J gene TRBJ1-2; no firm D call. Trimming pared 1 base from V and 7 bases from J, leaving 10 bases between. This CDR3 region has 13 residues. CDR1 and CDR2 (germline): LNHDA, SQIVND (reference sequence). The CDR3 coding sequence is TGTGCCAGTAGTATAGTAGGGAATTCTGGCTACACCTTC. Its protein is CASSIVGNSGYTF.

This chain links TRBV6-5 with TRBJ2-3, with 8 bases fitting TRBD1. V trimming: 7 bases; J trimming: 2 bases; junction bases outside the gene matches: 8. In germline, CDR1 is MNHEY, CDR2 SVGAGI. This CDR3 region has 15 residues. CDR3 loop: CASTRTGLTTDTQYF. CDR3 in DNA: TGTGCCAGCACCAGGACAGGGCTTACCACAGATACGCAGTATTTT.

The V and J genes are TRBV6-5 and TRBJ2-1, with D tentatively TRBD1 (5 bases). CDR3 length equals 14 residues. Trimming took 1 base from V and 8 from J, leaving 12 bases between them. The germline V gene encodes CDR1 MNHEY and CDR2 SVGAGI. The CDR3 region has the DNA TGTGCCAGCAGTTACTTAGGGGCGGCCGATGAGCAGTTCTTC. Translation gives CASSYLGAADEQFF.

The rearrangement uses TRBV7-8 and TRBJ2-3, with D possibly matching TRBD1 (6 bases). Trimming left V 6 bases short and J 2 bases short, with 21 bases between. The germline CDR1 and CDR2 sequences are SGHVS and FQNEAQ. This CDR3 comprises 17 residues. For the CDR3, the DNA is TGTGCCAGCAGTTCTGGACAGACTCCGTACGTCACAGATACGCAGTATTTT. Amino acids: CASSSGQTPYVTDTQYF.